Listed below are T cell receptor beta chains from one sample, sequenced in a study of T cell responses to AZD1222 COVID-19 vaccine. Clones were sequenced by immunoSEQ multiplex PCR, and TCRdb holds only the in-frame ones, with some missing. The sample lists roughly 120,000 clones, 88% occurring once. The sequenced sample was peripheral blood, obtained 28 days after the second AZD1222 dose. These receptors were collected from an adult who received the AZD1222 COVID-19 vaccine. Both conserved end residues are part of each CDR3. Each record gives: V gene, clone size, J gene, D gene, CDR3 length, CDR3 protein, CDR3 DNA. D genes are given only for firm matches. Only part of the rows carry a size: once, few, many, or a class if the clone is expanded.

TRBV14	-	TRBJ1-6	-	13	CASRPVGNSPLHF	TGTGCCAGCAGGCCGGTGGGCAATTCACCCCTCCACTTT
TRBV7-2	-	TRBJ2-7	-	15	CASSGPRNRPVEQYF	TGTGCCAGCAGCGGACCTCGCAACAGGCCTGTCGAGCAGTACTTC
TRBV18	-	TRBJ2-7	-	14	CASSPLQSSYEQYF	TGTGCCAGCTCACCACTTCAGAGCTCCTACGAGCAGTACTTC
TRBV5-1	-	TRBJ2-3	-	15	CASSLGVPSTDTQYF	TGCGCCAGCAGCTTGGGGGTACCTAGCACAGATACGCAGTATTTT
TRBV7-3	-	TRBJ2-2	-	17	CASSLWGGGPPPGELFF	TGTGCCAGCAGCCTATGGGGCGGGGGCCCTCCTCCCGGGGAGCTGTTTTTT
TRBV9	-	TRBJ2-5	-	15	CASSPAVAVGETQYF	TGTGCCAGCAGCCCCGCCGTCGCGGTCGGAGAGACCCAGTACTTC
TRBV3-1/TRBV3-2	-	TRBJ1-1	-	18	CASRERVGEDSTNTEAFF	TGTGCCAGCAGGGAAAGGGTGGGGGAAGACAGCACGAACACTGAAGCTTTCTTT
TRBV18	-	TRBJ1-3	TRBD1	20	CASSPLFVGQGIVSGNTIYF	TGTGCCAGCTCCCCCCTTTTTGTCGGACAGGGAATTGTCTCTGGAAACACCATATATTTT
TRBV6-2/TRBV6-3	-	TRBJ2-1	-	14	CASSRRASGVEQFF	TGTGCCAGCAGTCGACGGGCCTCGGGGGTGGAGCAGTTCTTC
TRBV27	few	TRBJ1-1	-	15	CASSKSPDSGTEAFF	TGTGCCAGCAGTAAATCCCCAGACAGCGGCACTGAAGCTTTCTTT
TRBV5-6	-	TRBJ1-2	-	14	CASSSMDSLYGYTF	TGTGCCAGCAGCAGCATGGACTCCTTATATGGCTACACCTTC
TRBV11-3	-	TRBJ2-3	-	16	CASSLEEGGSTDTQYF	TGTGCCAGCAGCTTAGAGGAGGGGGGAAGCACAGATACGCAGTATTTT
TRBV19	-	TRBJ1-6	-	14	CASSPWTPNSPLHF	TGTGCCAGTAGTCCTTGGACACCTAATTCACCCCTCCACTTT
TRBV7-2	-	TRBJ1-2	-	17	CASSPLGDGISLDGYTF	TGTGCCAGCAGCCCCCTAGGGGACGGAATCTCTCTAGATGGCTACACCTTC
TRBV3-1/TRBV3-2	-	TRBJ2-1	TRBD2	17	CASSQDSSAGGGNEQFF	TGTGCCAGCAGCCAAGATTCCTCAGCGGGAGGGGGGAATGAGCAGTTCTTC
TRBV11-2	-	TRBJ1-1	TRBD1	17	CASSSGQGAYLNAEAFF	TGTGCCAGCAGCTCCGGCCAGGGGGCTTACCTTAACGCTGAAGCTTTCTTT
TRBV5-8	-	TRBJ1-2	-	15	CASSFATQGVHGYTF	TGTGCCAGCAGCTTCGCGACTCAGGGAGTGCATGGCTACACCTTC
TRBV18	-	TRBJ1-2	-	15	CASSQTRGLFYGYTF	TGTGCCAGCTCACAAACCAGGGGTTTATTCTATGGCTACACCTTC
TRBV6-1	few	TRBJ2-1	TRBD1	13	CASSGQGANEQFF	TGTGCCAGCAGTGGACAGGGGGCGAATGAGCAGTTCTTC
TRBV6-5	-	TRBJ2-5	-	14	CASSYSGWDGTQYF	TGTGCCAGCAGTTATTCGGGTTGGGATGGGACCCAGTACTTC
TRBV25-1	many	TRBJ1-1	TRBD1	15	CASSVTGGLNTEAFF	TGTGCCAGCAGTGTAACAGGGGGACTGAACACTGAAGCTTTCTTT
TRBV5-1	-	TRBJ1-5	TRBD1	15	CASSLAQGAGQPQHF	TGCGCCAGCAGCTTGGCGCAGGGGGCAGGTCAGCCCCAGCATTTT
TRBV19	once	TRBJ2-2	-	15	CANLTISGNTGELFF	TGTGCCAACCTTACAATTTCAGGGAACACCGGGGAGCTGTTTTTT
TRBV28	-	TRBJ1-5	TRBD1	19	CASSFYDRGRVYSNQPQHF	TGTGCCAGCAGTTTTTACGACAGGGGGCGGGTTTATAGCAATCAGCCCCAGCATTTT
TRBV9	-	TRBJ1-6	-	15	CASSVGVTSYSPLHF	TGTGCCAGCAGCGTTGGGGTTACCTCCTATTCACCCCTCCACTTT
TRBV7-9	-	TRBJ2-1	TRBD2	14	CASSLAATGTREFF	TGTGCCAGCAGCTTAGCGGCAACTGGGACTAGGGAGTTCTTC
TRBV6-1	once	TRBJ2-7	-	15	CASSDLGGPLNEQYF	TGTGCCAGCAGTGATTTAGGGGGGCCTTTGAACGAGCAGTACTTC
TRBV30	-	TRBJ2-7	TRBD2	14	CAWSGGGGSYEQYF	TGTGCCTGGAGCGGCGGCGGGGGTTCCTACGAGCAGTACTTC
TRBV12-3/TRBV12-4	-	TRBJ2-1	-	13	CASSSTGYNEQFF	TGTGCCAGCAGTTCCACAGGGTACAATGAGCAGTTCTTC
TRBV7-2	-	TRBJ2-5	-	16	CASSSPPGGRQETQYF	TGTGCCAGCAGCTCCCCGCCCGGGGGCCGCCAAGAGACCCAGTACTTC
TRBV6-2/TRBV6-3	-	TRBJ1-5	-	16	CASSYSRDGGNQPQHF	TGTGCCAGCAGTTACTCTAGGGACGGAGGAAATCAGCCCCAGCATTTT
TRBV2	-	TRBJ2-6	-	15	CASRVGHAGVNVLTF	TGTGCCAGCAGAGTGGGACATGCCGGGGTCAACGTCCTGACTTTC
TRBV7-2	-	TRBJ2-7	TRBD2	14	CASSSGTSGTEQYF	TGTGCCAGCAGCTCCGGGACTAGCGGGACCGAGCAGTACTTC
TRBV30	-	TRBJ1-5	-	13	CAWSPSAAQPQHF	TGTGCCTGGAGTCCGAGTGCGGCCCAGCCCCAGCATTTT
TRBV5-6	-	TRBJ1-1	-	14	CASSLPRGITEAFF	TGTGCCAGCAGCTTACCGAGGGGCATCACTGAAGCTTTCTTT
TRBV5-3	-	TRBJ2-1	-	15	CARSLGGSSYNEQFF	TGTGCCAGAAGCTTGGGGGGGAGCTCCTACAATGAGCAGTTCTTC
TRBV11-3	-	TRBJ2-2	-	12	CASRGNTGELFF	TGTGCCAGCAGGGGGAACACCGGGGAGCTGTTTTTT
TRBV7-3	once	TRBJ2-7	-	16	CASSSHTLTASYEQYF	TGTGCCAGCAGCTCCCATACCCTGACGGCGTCCTACGAGCAGTACTTC
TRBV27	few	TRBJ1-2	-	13	CASSFPGAIGYTF	TGTGCCAGCAGTTTTCCAGGGGCGATTGGCTACACCTTC
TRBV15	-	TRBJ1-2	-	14	CATSPRAKNYGYTF	TGTGCCACCAGCCCTCGGGCCAAGAACTATGGCTACACCTTC
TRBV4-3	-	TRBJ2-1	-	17	CASSQTRGGAGNNEQFF	TGCGCCAGCAGCCAAACCCGAGGGGGGGCGGGGAACAATGAGCAGTTCTTC
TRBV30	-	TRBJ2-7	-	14	CAWSGKTAEYEQYF	TGTGCCTGGAGTGGGAAGACTGCTGAATACGAGCAGTACTTC
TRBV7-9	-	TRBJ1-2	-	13	CASSLGRGLGYTF	TGTGCCAGCAGCTTAGGACGGGGTTTGGGCTACACCTTC
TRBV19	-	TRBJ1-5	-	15	CASSPVLFSNQPQHF	TGTGCCAGTAGTCCGGTCCTCTTTAGCAATCAGCCCCAGCATTTT
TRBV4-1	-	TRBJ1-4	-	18	CASSQGAGQLATNEKLFF	TGCGCCAGCAGCCAAGGGGCCGGACAGCTCGCAACTAATGAAAAACTGTTTTTT
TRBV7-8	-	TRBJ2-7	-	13	CASSVDTGWEQYF	TGTGCCAGCAGCGTCGACACGGGGTGGGAACAGTACTTC
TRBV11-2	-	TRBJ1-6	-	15	CASSLEAGADSPLHF	TGTGCCAGCAGCTTAGAAGCAGGGGCAGATTCACCCCTCCACTTT
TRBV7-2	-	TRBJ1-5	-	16	CASSLSAGGNNQPQHF	TGTGCCAGCAGCTTAAGTGCCGGGGGGAACAATCAGCCCCAGCATTTT
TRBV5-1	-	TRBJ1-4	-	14	CASSLGHGNEKLFF	TGCGCCAGCAGCTTGGGACACGGGAATGAAAAACTGTTTTTT
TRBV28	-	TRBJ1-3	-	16	CASNHRASSSGNTIYF	TGTGCCAGCAACCACAGGGCTTCGAGCTCTGGAAACACCATATATTTT
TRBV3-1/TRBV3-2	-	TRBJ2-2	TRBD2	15	CASSQPFGLVGKLFF	TGTGCCAGCAGCCAACCTTTTGGACTAGTAGGAAAGCTGTTTTTT
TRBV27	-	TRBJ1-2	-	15	CASSFGAPGIYGYTF	TGTGCCAGCAGTTTCGGAGCCCCCGGTATCTATGGCTACACCTTC
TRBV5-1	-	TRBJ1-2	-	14	CASSLARVSYGYTF	TGCGCCAGCAGCTTGGCCAGAGTGTCCTATGGCTACACCTTC
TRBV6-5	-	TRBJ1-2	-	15	CASSYHSGMTGGYTF	TGTGCCAGCAGTTACCACTCCGGAATGACGGGCGGCTACACCTTC
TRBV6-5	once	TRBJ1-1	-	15	CASSYSEGLNTEAFF	TGTGCCAGCAGTTACTCGGAGGGGCTGAACACTGAAGCTTTCTTT
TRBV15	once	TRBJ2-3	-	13	CATSRVAPDTQYF	TGTGCCACCAGCAGAGTCGCCCCAGATACGCAGTATTTT
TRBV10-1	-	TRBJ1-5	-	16	CASSESQGPLRQPQHF	TGCGCCAGCAGTGAGTCGCAAGGTCCCCTCCGTCAGCCCCAGCATTTT
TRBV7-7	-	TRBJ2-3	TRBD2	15	CASSLHGLAADTQYF	TGTGCTAGCAGCCTCCACGGACTAGCGGCAGATACGCAGTATTTT
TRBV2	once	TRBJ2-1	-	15	CASSEASRVGNEQFF	TGTGCCAGCAGTGAAGCCTCCCGGGTGGGGAATGAGCAGTTCTTC
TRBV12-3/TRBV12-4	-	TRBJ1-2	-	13	CASSLRRNYGYTF	TGTGCCAGCAGTTTACGGAGAAACTATGGCTACACCTTC